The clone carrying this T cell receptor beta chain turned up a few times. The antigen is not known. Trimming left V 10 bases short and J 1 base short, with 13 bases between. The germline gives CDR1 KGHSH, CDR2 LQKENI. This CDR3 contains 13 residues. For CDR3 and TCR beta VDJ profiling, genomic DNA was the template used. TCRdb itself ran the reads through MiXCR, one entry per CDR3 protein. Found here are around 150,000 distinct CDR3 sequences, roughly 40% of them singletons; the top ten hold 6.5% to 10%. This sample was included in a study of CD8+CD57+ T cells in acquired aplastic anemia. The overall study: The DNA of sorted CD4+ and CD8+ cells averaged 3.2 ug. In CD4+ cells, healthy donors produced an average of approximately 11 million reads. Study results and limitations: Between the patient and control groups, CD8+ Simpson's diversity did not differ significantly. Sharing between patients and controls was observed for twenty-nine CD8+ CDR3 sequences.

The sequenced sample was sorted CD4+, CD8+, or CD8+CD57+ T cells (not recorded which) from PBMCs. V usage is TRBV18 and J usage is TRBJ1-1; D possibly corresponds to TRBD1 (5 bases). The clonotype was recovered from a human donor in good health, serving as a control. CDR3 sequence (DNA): TGTGCCACCCGCAGGGACCAGAACACTGAAGCTTTCTTT. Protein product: CATRRDQNTEAFF.